The source of this T cell receptor beta chain is a study of post-analysis software for immune sequencing data. TCR beta libraries were prepared from cDNA with unique molecular identifiers. TCRdb re-called the PCR reads through MiXCR, storing one row per CDR3 protein. The profile covers hundreds of thousands of distinct CDR3 sequences, with 44% appearing a single time and more than 1.5% taken by the ten largest. General study findings and limits: Controls showed lower frequencies than patients for roughly five TRBV segments, and TRBV5-6, TRBV5-1 and TRBV20-1 were among these. Normalized Chao1 diversity in multiple sclerosis patients fell significantly below that of controls. Pronounced co-clustering by F measure was evident among identically batched samples.

About this clonotype itself: Its antigen remains unknown.

Germline trimming cut 1 base from V and 6 bases from J; bases unmatched to any gene: 4. Germline assignment: CDR1 LGHNA and CDR2 YNFKEQ. The CDR3 is made up of 14 amino acids. Specimen: blood. The V and J genes are TRBV4-2 and TRBJ2-7; 9 nucleotides line up with TRBD1. This clonotype was obtained from a girl aged 10 to 17 with multiple sclerosis. The CDR3 DNA follows: TGTGCCAGCAGCCAAGTAAGGACAGGGGTCGAGCAGTACTTC. As protein: CASSQVRTGVEQYF.